This TCR beta chain derives from a study of blood T cell repertoires in COVID-19. Study context: T cells, B-cell-depleted T cells, or PBMCs supplied cDNA or gDNA.

V was trimmed by 3 bases and J by 0 bases, leaving 6 bases between them. The CDR3 has 15 amino acids. The germline V gene has CDR1 LNHDA and CDR2 SQIVND (reference sequence). Profiled with immunoSEQ multiplex PCR; TCRdb holds only in-frame clones, not every one. The table includes about 86,000 clones, around 80% detected once. The chain couples TRBV19 to TRBJ1-6; D ambiguous. The origin of this receptor is a woman older than 75 with acute or convalescent COVID-19. The sequenced sample was peripheral blood. The CDR3 reads CASSIASSYNSPLHF. CDR3 in DNA: TGTGCCAGTAGTATCGCGAGCTCCTATAATTCACCCCTCCACTTT. The full variable domain, with the rest looked up from reference TRBV19 and TRBJ1-6, is DGGITQSPKYLFRKEGQNVTLSCEQNLNHDAMYWYRQDPGQGLRLIYYSQIVNDFQKGDIAEGYSVSREKKESFPLTVTSAQKNPTAFYLCASSIASSYNSPLHFGNGTRLTVT.